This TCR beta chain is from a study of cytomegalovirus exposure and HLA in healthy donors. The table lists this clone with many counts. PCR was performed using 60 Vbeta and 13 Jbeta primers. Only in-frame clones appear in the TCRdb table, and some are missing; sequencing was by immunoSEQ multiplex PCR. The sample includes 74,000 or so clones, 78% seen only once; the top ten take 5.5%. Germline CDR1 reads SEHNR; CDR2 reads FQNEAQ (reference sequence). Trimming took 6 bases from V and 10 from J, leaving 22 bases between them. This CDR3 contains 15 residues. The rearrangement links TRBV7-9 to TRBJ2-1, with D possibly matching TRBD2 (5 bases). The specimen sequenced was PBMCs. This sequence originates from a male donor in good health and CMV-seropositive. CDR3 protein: CASSPRFLQREEQFF. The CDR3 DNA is TGTGCCAGCAGTCCCAGGTTTCTGCAGAGGGAGGAGCAGTTCTTC. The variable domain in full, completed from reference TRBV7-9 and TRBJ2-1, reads DTGVSQNPRHKITKRGQNVTFRCDPISEHNRLYWYRQTLGQGPEFLTYFQNEAQLEKSRLLSDRFSAERPKGSFSTLEIQRTEQGDSAMYLCASSPRFLQREEQFFGPGTRLTVL.